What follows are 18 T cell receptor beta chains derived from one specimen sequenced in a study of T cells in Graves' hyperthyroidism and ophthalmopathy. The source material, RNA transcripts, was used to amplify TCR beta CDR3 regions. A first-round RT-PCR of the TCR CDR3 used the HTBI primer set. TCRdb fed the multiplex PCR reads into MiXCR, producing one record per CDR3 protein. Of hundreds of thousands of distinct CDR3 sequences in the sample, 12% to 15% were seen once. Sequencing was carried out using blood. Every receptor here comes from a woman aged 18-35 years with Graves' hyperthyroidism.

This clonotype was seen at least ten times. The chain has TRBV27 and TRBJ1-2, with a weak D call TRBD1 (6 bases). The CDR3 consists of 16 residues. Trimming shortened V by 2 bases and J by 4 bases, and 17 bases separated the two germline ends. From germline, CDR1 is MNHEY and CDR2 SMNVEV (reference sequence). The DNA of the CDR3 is TGTGCCAGCAGTTTACCACCGGGACATATGTCCTATGGCTACACCTTC. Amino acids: CASSLPPGHMSYGYTF.

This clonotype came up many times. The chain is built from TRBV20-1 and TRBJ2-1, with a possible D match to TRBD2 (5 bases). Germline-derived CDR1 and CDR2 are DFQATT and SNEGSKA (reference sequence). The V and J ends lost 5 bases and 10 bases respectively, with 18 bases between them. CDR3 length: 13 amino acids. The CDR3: CSAPIGLPAEQFF. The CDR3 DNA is TGCAGTGCTCCGATCGGACTCCCCGCGGAGCAGTTCTTC.

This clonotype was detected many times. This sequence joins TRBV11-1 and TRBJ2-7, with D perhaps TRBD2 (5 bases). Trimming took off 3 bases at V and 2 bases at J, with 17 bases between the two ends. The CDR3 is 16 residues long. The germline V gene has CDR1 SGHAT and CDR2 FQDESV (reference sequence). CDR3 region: CASSLLARAGTYEQYF. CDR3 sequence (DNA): TGTGCCAGCAGCTTGTTAGCGCGCGCTGGTACCTACGAGCAGTACTTC.

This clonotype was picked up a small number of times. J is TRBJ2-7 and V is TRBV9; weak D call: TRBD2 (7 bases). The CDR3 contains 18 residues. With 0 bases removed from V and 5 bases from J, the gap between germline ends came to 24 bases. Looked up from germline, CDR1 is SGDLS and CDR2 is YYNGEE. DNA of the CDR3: TGTGCCAGCAGCGTAGTCCCAGGGTGGGGGGGGGCGAACAACGAGCAGTACTTC. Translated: CASSVVPGWGGANNEQYF.

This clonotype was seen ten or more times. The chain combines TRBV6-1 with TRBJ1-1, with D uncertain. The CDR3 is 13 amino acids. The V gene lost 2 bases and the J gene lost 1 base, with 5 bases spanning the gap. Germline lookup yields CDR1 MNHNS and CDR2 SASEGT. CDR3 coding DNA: TGTGCCAGCAGTGAAATCAGGAACACTGAAGCTTTCTTT. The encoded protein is CASSEIRNTEAFF.

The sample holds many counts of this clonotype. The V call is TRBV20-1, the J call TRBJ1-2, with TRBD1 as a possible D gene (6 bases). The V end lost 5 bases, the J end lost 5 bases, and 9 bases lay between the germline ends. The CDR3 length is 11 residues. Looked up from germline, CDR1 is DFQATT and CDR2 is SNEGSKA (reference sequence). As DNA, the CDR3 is TGCAGTGCTGTGGACAGTTATGGCTACACCTTC. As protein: CSAVDSYGYTF.

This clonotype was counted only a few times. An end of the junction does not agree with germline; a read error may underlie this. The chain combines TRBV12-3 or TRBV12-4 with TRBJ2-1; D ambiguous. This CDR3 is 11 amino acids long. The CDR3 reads CAGSLFDEQFF. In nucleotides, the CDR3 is TGTGCCGGCAGTTTATTCGATGAGCAGTTCTTC.

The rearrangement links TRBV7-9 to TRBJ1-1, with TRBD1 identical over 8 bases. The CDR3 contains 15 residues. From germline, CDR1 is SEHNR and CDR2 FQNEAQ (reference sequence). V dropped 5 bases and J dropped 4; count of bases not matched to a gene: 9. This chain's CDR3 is CASSNRGGEGTEAFF. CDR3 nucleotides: TGTGCCAGCAGCAACAGGGGGGGTGAGGGCACTGAAGCTTTCTTT. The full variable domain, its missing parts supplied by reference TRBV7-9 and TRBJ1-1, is DTGVSQNPRHKITKRGQNVTFRCDPISEHNRLYWYRQTLGQGPEFLTYFQNEAQLEKSRLLSDRFSAERPKGSFSTLEIQRTEQGDSAMYLCASSNRGGEGTEAFFGQGTRLTVV.

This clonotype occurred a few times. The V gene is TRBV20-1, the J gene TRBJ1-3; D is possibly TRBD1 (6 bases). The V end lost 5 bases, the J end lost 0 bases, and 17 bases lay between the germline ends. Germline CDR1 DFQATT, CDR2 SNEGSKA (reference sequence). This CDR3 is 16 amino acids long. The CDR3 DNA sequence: TGCAGTGCTGGGGGAACAGGGCCCAGCTCTGGAAACACCATATATTTT. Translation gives CSAGGTGPSSGNTIYF.

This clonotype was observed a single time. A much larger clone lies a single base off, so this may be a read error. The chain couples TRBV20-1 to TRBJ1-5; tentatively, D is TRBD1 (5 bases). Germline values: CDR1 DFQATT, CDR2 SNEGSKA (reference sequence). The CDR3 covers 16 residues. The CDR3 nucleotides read TGCAGTGCTAGAGTGGGAGGGGCCCTTAACAATCAGCCCCGGCATTTT. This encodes CSARVGGALNNQPRHF.

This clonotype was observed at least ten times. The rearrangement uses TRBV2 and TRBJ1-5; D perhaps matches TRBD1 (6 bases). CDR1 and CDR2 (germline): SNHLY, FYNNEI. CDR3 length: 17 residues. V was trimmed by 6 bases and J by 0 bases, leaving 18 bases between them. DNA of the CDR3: TGTGCCAGCAGGGAGAGAGCAGGGGCCCTTAGCAATCAGCCCCAGCATTTT. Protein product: CASRERAGALSNQPQHF.

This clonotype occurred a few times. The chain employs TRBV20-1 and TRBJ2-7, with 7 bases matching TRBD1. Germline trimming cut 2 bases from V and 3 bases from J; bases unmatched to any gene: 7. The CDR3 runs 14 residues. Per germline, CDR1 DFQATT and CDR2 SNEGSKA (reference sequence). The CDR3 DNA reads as TGCAGTGCTAGAATGGGGACAGTCCTCTACGAGCAGTACTTC. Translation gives CSARMGTVLYEQYF.

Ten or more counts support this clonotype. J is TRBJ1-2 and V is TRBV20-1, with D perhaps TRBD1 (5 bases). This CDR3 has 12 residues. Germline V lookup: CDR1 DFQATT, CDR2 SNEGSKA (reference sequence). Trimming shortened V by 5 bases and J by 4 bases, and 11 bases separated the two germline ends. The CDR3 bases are TGCAGTGCTCCATCAGGGAGCTATGGCTACACCTTC. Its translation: CSAPSGSYGYTF.

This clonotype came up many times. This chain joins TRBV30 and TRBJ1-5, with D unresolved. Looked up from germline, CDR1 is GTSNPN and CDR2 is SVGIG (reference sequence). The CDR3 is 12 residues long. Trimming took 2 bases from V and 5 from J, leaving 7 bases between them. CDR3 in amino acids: CAWSFQYQPQHF. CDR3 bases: TGTGCCTGGAGTTTTCAATATCAGCCCCAGCATTTT.

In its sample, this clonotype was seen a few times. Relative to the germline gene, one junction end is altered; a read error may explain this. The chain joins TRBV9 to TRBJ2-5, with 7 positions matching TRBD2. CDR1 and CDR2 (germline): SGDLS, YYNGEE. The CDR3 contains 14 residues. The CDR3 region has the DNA TGTACCAGCAGCGTAGCTGGGGAGGGAGAGACCCAGTACTTC. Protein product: CTSSVAGEGETQYF.

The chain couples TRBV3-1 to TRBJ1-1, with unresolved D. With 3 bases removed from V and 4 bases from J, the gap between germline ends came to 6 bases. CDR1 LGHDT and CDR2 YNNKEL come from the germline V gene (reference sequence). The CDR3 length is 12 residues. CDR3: CASSHGGTEAFF. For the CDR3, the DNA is TGTGCCAGCAGCCACGGCGGCACTGAAGCTTTCTTT. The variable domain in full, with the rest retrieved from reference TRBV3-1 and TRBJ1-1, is DTAVSQTPKYLVTQMGNDKSIKCEQNLGHDTMYWYKQDSKKFLKIMFSYNNKELIINETVPNRFSPKSPDKAHLNLHINSLELGDSAVYFCASSHGGTEAFFGQGTRLTVV.

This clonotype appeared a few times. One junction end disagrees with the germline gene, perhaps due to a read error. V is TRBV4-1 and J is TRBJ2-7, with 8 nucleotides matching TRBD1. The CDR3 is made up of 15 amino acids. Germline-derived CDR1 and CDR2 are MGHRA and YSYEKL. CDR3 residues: CASSEGTGGSCEQYF. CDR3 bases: TGCGCCAGCAGCGAAGGGACAGGCGGATCCTGCGAGCAGTACTTC.

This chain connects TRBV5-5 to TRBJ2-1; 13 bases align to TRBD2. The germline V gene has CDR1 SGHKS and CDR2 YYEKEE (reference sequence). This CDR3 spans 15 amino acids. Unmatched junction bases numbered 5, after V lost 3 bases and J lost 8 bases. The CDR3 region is CASSSGLAGRDEQFF. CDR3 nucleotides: TGTGCCAGCAGCTCGGGACTAGCGGGAAGGGATGAGCAGTTCTTC.